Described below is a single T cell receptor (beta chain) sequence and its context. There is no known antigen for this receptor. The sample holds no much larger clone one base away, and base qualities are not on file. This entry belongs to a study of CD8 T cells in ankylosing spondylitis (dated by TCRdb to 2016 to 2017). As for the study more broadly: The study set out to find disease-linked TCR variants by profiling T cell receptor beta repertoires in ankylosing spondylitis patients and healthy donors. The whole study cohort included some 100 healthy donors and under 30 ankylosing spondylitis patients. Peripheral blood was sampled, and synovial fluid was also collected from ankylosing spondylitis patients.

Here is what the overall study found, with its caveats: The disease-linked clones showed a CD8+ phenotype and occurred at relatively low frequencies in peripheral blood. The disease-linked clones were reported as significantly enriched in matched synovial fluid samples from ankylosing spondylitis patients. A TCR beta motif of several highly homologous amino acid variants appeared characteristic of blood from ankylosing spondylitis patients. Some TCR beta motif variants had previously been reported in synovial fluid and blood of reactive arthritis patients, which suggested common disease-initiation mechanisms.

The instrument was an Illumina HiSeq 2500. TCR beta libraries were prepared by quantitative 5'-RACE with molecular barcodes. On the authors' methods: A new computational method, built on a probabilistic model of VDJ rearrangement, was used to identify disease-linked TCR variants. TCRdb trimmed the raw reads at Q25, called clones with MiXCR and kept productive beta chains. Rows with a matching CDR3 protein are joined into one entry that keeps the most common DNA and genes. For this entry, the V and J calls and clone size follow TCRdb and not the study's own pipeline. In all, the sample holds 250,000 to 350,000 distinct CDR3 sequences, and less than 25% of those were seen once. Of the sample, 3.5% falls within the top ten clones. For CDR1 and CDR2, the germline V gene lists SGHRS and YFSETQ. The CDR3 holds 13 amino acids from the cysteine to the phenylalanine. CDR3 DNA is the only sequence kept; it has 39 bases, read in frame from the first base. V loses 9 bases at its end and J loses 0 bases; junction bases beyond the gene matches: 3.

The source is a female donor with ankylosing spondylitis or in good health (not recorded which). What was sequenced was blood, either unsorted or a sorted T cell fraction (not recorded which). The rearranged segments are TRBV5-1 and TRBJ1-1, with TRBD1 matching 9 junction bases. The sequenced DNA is TGCGCCACCCGGGACAGGGTGAACACTGAAGCTTTCTTT. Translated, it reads CATRDRVNTEAFF.